A single sample is the source of the 31 T cell receptor beta chains below, sequenced in a study of Graves' ophthalmopathy and Graves' hyperthyroidism (dated by TCRdb to 2016 to 2019). Data came from an Illumina HiSeq 2000. For repertoire sequencing, the TCR beta CDR3 regions were amplified from RNA transcripts. The first round of RT-PCR was done with HTBI primers and the Qiagen OneStep RT-PCR kit, and was followed by a second round of multiplex PCR, then size selection and purification. TCRdb applied fastp at Q25 and MiXCR to the public reads, then kept only in-frame beta chains. When rows share a CDR3 protein, they turn into one entry using the most common DNA and genes. The sample data list around 470,000 distinct CDR3 sequences, and over 13% of these were observed just once. Of the sample, approximately 9.8% falls within the top ten clones. Sequences were obtained from blood. These receptors all stem from a young woman with Graves' ophthalmopathy. Donor details come from another sample of the same person, matched by shared clones.

The sample holds many counts of this clonotype. The chain joins TRBV9 to TRBJ1-1; D is perhaps TRBD1 (5 bases). CDR1 and CDR2 from the germline V gene are SGDLS and YYNGEE. V was pared by 4 bases and J by 3 bases, with 13 bases between. CDR3 length: 14 residues. DNA of the CDR3: TGTGCCAGCAGCCCCCAGTTGGGGGACACTGAAGCTTTCTTT. Protein: CASSPQLGDTEAFF. The entire variable domain, with the rest obtained from reference TRBV9 and TRBJ1-1, is as follows: DSGVTQTPKHLITATGQRVTLRCSPRSGDLSVYWYQQSLDQGLQFLIQYYNGEERAKGNILERFSAQQFPDLHSELNLSSLELGDSALYFCASSPQLGDTEAFFGQGTRLTVV.

The J gene is TRBJ2-7, the V gene TRBV5-1, with D possibly TRBD2 on 6 matching bases. Germline V gives CDR1 SGHRS, CDR2 YFSETQ. V dropped 0 bases and J dropped 6 bases, with 13 bases sitting between them. The CDR3 is made up of 14 amino acids. CDR3 coding DNA: TGCGCCAGCAGCTTGGGGGGCGGGAATCTCGAGCAGTACTTC. This codes for CASSLGGGNLEQYF.

The CDR3 here is CASSAYDREENYGYTF. The DNA for the CDR3 is TGCGCCAGCAGCGCATATGACAGGGAGGAGAACTATGGCTACACCTTC. The rearrangement uses TRBV5-1 and TRBJ1-2, with 7 bases matching TRBD1. The CDR3 extends over 16 amino acids. Trimming cost V 4 bases and J 2 bases; bases outside gene matches: 11. CDR1 SGHRS and CDR2 YFSETQ come from the germline V gene.

The table lists this clonotype with many counts. The chain combines TRBV15 with TRBJ1-2; 7 bases agree with TRBD1. Per the germline V gene, CDR1 is LNHNV and CDR2 is YYDKDF (reference sequence). With 2 bases clipped from V and 2 bases from J, the junction kept 2 bases outside the gene matches. CDR3 length: 14 amino acids. This CDR3 reads CATSRQGGNYGYTF. CDR3 sequence (DNA): TGTGCCACCAGCAGACAGGGGGGGAACTATGGCTACACCTTC.

This clonotype was seen ten or more times. A much larger clonotype is one base distant, so this may be a read error. The rearrangement uses TRBV12-3 or TRBV12-4 and TRBJ1-1; 8 nucleotides align to TRBD1. J was trimmed by 0 bases and V by 7 bases; bases with no gene match: 4. The CDR3 is made up of 14 amino acids. CDR3 in DNA: TGTGCCAGCACCTTGACAGGGGTGAACACTGAAGCTTTCTTT. Translated, it gives CASTLTGVNTEAFF.

This clonotype has ten or more counts. The CDR3 loop is CGLARQETQYF. DNA of the CDR3: TGCGGACTAGCCCGGCAAGAGACCCAGTACTTC. J is TRBJ2-5 and V is TRBV20-1; 8 bases fit TRBD2. Germline values: CDR1 DFQATT, CDR2 SNEGSKA (reference sequence). The CDR3 length is 11 residues.

V is TRBV24-1 and J is TRBJ1-5, with unresolved D. Germline V CDR1 and CDR2: KGHDR, SFDVKD. Trimming shortened V by 4 bases and J by 0 bases, and 6 bases separated the two germline ends. CDR3 size: 14 residues. CDR3 region: CATSDGNSNQPQHF. DNA for the CDR3: TGTGCCACCAGTGACGGAAATAGCAATCAGCCCCAGCATTTT.

At least ten counts were recorded for this clonotype. This chain joins TRBV6-1 and TRBJ2-5, with TRBD1 identical over 7 bases. CDR1 and CDR2 (germline): MNHNS, SASEGT. The CDR3 spans 14 residues. V trimming: 7 bases; J trimming: 2 bases; junction bases outside the gene matches: 7. The CDR3 DNA reads as TGTGCCAGCAACTACAGGGGCCCACAAGAGACCCAGTACTTC. It translates to CASNYRGPQETQYF.

The sample holds many counts of this clonotype. The CDR3 protein is CASSQAGGGNQPQHF. DNA for the CDR3: TGTGCCAGCAGCCAAGCCGGGGGCGGCAATCAGCCCCAGCATTTT. The V call is TRBV4-2, the J call TRBJ1-5, with D perhaps TRBD1 (6 bases). CDR1 LGHNA and CDR2 YNFKEQ come from the germline V gene. Trimming stripped 1 base from V and 2 bases from J, with 9 bases between. The CDR3 length is 15 residues.

This clonotype was counted at least ten times. The chain combines TRBV19 with TRBJ1-5, with D perhaps matching TRBD1 (5 bases). V shed 1 base and J shed 4 bases, with 14 bases lying between them. The CDR3 is made up of 16 amino acids. Germline CDR1 is LNHDA and CDR2 is SQIVND (reference sequence). The CDR3 DNA follows: TGTGCCAGTAGTATAGGCCCAGGGATCCCTAATCAGCCCCAGCATTTT. Its translation is CASSIGPGIPNQPQHF. Combining the CDR3 with reference TRBV19 and TRBJ1-5 gives the whole variable domain DGGITQSPKYLFRKEGQNVTLSCEQNLNHDAMYWYRQDPGQGLRLIYYSQIVNDFQKGDIAEGYSVSREKKESFPLTVTSAQKNPTAFYLCASSIGPGIPNQPQHFGDGTRLSIL.

This clonotype was observed many times. A read error may explain this, as a much larger clone is one base away. The chain combines TRBV28 with TRBJ2-7; a weak D match, TRBD1 (6 bases). CDR1 is MDHEN and CDR2 is SYDVKM in the germline V gene. The CDR3 has 15 residues. With 5 bases removed from V and 0 bases from J, the gap between germline ends came to 14 bases. The CDR3 loop reads CASSLPPDSSYEQYF. In nucleotides, the CDR3 is TGTGCCAGCAGTCTGCCACCGGACAGCTCCTACGAGCAGTACTTC.

This clonotype has at least ten counts. V and J are TRBV20-1 and TRBJ1-1, with D possibly matching TRBD1 (5 bases). Trimming stripped 5 bases from V and 2 bases from J, with 12 bases between. The CDR3 covers 13 residues. Germline CDR1 reads DFQATT; CDR2 reads SNEGSKA (reference sequence). The CDR3 DNA sequence: TGCAGTGCTGGCAGGGAAATCAACACTGAAGCTTTCTTT. Protein product: CSAGREINTEAFF.

This clonotype was seen repeatedly, ten times or more. The chain has TRBV15 and TRBJ1-1; D gene unclear. Germline V gene data show CDR1 as LNHNV and CDR2 as YYDKDF (reference sequence). The CDR3 consists of 14 residues. The germline V and J ends were trimmed by 1 base and 2 bases, with 8 bases remaining between them. This CDR3 is CATSRVADNTEAFF. The CDR3 region has the DNA TGTGCCACCAGCAGAGTAGCAGATAACACTGAAGCTTTCTTT.

This clonotype occurred many times. The chain has TRBV12-3 or TRBV12-4 and TRBJ1-1, with D perhaps TRBD1 (6 bases). V was pared by 6 bases and J by 1 base, with 15 bases between. The length of the CDR3 is 15 residues. The DNA for the CDR3 is TGTGCCAGCAGCTATTTTGAGGACAGGAACACTGAAGCTTTCTTT. This encodes CASSYFEDRNTEAFF.

The chain carries TRBV7-9 and TRBJ1-1; D gene unclear. This CDR3 has 11 amino acids. V was cut by 5 bases and J by 5 bases, with 6 bases left in between. Germline values: CDR1 SEHNR, CDR2 FQNEAQ (reference sequence). The CDR3 DNA follows: TGTGCCAGCAGCAACAGAACTGAAGCTTTCTTT. This encodes CASSNRTEAFF.

This chain connects TRBV6-5 to TRBJ2-5; 8 nucleotides align to TRBD2. V gave up 0 bases and J gave up 5 bases; unmatched junction bases: 5. The CDR3 length is 15 residues. The germline CDR1 and CDR2 sequences are MNHEY and SVGAGI. CDR3 sequence (DNA): TGTGCCAGCAGTTACTCCCGGGGGGGCAGGGAGACCCAGTACTTC. Its protein is CASSYSRGGRETQYF.

This clonotype was observed at least ten times. V gene TRBV15 combines with J gene TRBJ2-7, with TRBD2 matching over 8 bases. This CDR3 has 15 amino acids. Germline loops: CDR1 LNHNV, CDR2 YYDKDF (reference sequence). V lost 0 bases and J lost 10; bases outside the gene matches: 11. This CDR3 is CATSRDLHHGTSQYF. The CDR3 region has the DNA TGTGCCACCAGCAGAGACCTCCACCACGGGACTAGTCAGTACTTC.

On this clonotype itself: Germline and junction disagree at one end, which may indicate a read error. V usage is TRBV6-5 and J usage is TRBJ2-4; possibly TRBD1 for D (6 bases). CDR3 length: 17 residues. Germline V CDR1 and CDR2: MNHEY, SVGAGI. The CDR3 is CASSLRQGTLAINIKYF. CDR3 sequence (DNA): TGTGCCAGCAGTTTACGTCAGGGGACGTTAGCCATAAACATTAAGTACTTC.

There are many counts of this clonotype. The chain carries TRBV6-2 or TRBV6-3 and TRBJ1-5; 9 nucleotides line up with TRBD1. Trimming at V came to 9 bases and at J to 3 bases, leaving 21 bases not matched to a gene. Germline lookup yields CDR1 MNHEY and CDR2 SVGEGT. This CDR3 region has 19 residues. CDR3: CASFLFPGQGKPNNQPQHF. The DNA for the CDR3 is TGTGCCAGTTTTTTATTCCCGGGACAGGGCAAACCTAACAATCAGCCCCAGCATTTT.

This clonotype was observed at least ten times. The V and J genes are TRBV10-3 and TRBJ2-2; unclear D gene. The CDR3 sequence is 11 residues long. V was pared by 0 bases and J by 7 bases, with 0 bases between. In germline, CDR1 is ENHRY, CDR2 SYGVKD. CDR3 sequence: CAISESGELFF. DNA of the CDR3: TGTGCCATCAGTGAGTCCGGGGAGCTGTTTTTT.

In its sample, this clonotype was seen many times. V usage is TRBV28 and J usage is TRBJ1-2; D possibly corresponds to TRBD1 (5 bases). V was clipped by 6 bases and J by 4 bases, with 12 bases between them. The CDR3 is 13 amino acids. Germline lookup yields CDR1 MDHEN and CDR2 SYDVKM. The CDR3 reads CASRADGTYGYTF. The CDR3, as DNA: TGTGCCAGCAGAGCCGACGGGACCTATGGCTACACCTTC.

The sample holds many counts of this clonotype. The junction shows a germline mismatch at one end, possibly a read error. The J gene is TRBJ1-2, the V gene TRBV20-1; 7 nucleotides agree with TRBD1. Germline CDR1 reads DFQATT; CDR2 reads SNEGSKA (reference sequence). This CDR3 contains 12 residues. This CDR3 reads CSARGGQQPVKF. CDR3 nucleotides: TGCAGTGCTAGAGGGGGACAGCAGCCAGTAAAATTC.

Many counts were recorded for this clonotype. V usage is TRBV2 and J usage is TRBJ1-3, with D hard to call. This CDR3 contains 12 residues. Per germline, CDR1 SNHLY and CDR2 FYNNEI. V gave up 10 bases and J gave up 0 bases, with 7 bases separating them. CDR3 coding DNA: TGTGCCACCGTGATCTCTGGAAACACCATATATTTT. The encoded protein is CATVISGNTIYF.

Ten or more counts support this clonotype. V usage is TRBV13 and J usage is TRBJ1-6; D is undetermined. The CDR3 sequence is 13 residues long. The germline V gene encodes CDR1 PRHDT and CDR2 FYEKMQ (reference sequence). With 0 bases removed from V and 7 bases from J, the gap between germline ends came to 4 bases. The DNA of the CDR3 is TGTGCCAGCAGCTTAGGTTTCAATTCACCCCTCCACTTT. This encodes CASSLGFNSPLHF.

This clonotype was found many times. The V call is TRBV9, the J call TRBJ1-1; D remains unclear. Trimming took 10 bases from V and 0 from J, leaving 13 bases between them. The CDR3 is made up of 13 amino acids. Germline lookup yields CDR1 SGDLS and CDR2 YYNGEE. CDR3 in amino acids: CASAPGVNTEAFF. The DNA of the CDR3 is TGTGCCTCCGCTCCTGGGGTGAACACTGAAGCTTTCTTT.

This clonotype was seen repeatedly, ten times or more. The chain is built from TRBV27 and TRBJ1-6; D not certain. V was trimmed by 6 bases and J by 0 bases, leaving 15 bases between them. The CDR3 has 17 residues. CDR1 and CDR2 (germline): MNHEY, SMNVEV (reference sequence). The CDR3 bases are TGTGCCAGCAGCCTAAAGACAAAAAGCTCCTATAATTCACCCCTCCACTTT. This sequence encodes CASSLKTKSSYNSPLHF.

This clonotype has a handful of counts. The J gene is TRBJ2-6, the V gene TRBV28, with TRBD2 identical over 7 bases. The V gene end was trimmed by 7 bases and the J gene end by 3 bases; junction bases not matched to a gene: 6. Germline V gene data show CDR1 as MDHEN and CDR2 as SYDVKM. The CDR3 covers 15 residues. This CDR3 is CASIAAGVGANVLTF. As DNA, the CDR3 is TGTGCCAGCATTGCGGCGGGGGTTGGGGCCAACGTCCTGACTTTC.

In its sample, this clonotype was seen many times. The chain has TRBV28 and TRBJ1-6; D call uncertain. Trimming removed 2 bases from V and 0 bases from J, with 11 bases in between. From germline, CDR1 is MDHEN and CDR2 SYDVKM. This CDR3 has 17 residues. In DNA form, the CDR3 reads TGTGCCAGCAGTTTAGGACGGAGCAGCTCCTATAATTCACCCCTCCACTTT. Translating gives CASSLGRSSSYNSPLHF.

Note on this clonotype: A much more abundant neighbour one base away suggests this may be a read error. CDR3 in DNA: TGCGCCAGCAGCCAAGACAGAATCCGGTACCAAGAGACCCAGTACTTC. It encodes CASSQDRIRYQETQYF. This sequence joins TRBV4-1 and TRBJ2-5; D is unclear. Germline CDR1 MGHRA, CDR2 YSYEKL. The V and J ends lost 0 bases and 0 bases respectively, with 11 bases between them. The length of the CDR3 is 16 residues.

The rearrangement links TRBV29-1 to TRBJ1-2; D gene uncertain. This CDR3 region has 12 residues. Germline CDR1 SQVTM, CDR2 ANQGSEA. V dropped 3 bases and J dropped 4 bases, with 9 bases sitting between them. The CDR3: CSVEWGAYGYTF. Written as DNA, the CDR3 is TGCAGCGTTGAGTGGGGAGCCTATGGCTACACCTTC.

This clonotype was picked up many times. The chain carries TRBV28 and TRBJ2-2; 8 bases line up with TRBD1. With 7 bases clipped from V and 1 base from J, the junction kept 11 bases outside the gene matches. Germline CDR1 MDHEN, CDR2 SYDVKM. The CDR3 spans 17 residues. CDR3 DNA sequence: TGTGCCAGCATAGGGTTCCAGGGGGCCAAGAACACCGGGGAGCTGTTTTTT. This translates into CASIGFQGAKNTGELFF.